This T cell receptor beta chain appears in the sequencing data of a study of T cells after yellow fever vaccination. Study overall: Preparation used SMART-Seq v4 Ultra Low Input for the low-cell-number fractions. Study-wide points: After the booster, 96% of CD4 and 75% to 90% of CD8 primary-response clones were re-detected. By day 5 rather than day 15, the secondary response had peaked, though it was weaker.

Template switching with 5'RACE generated the TCR cDNA and added a universal primer site and UMIs. MiXCR, applied by TCRdb to the 5' RACE reads, yields one record per CDR3 protein. The sample comprises nearly 550,000 distinct CDR3 sequences, over 15% of which are singletons, and around 15% rests with the top ten. This clonotype has just a few counts. The antigen is undetermined. CDR1 MNHNS and CDR2 SASEGT come from the germline V gene. CDR3 length equals 16 residues. The germline V and J ends were trimmed by 6 bases and 15 bases, with 30 bases remaining between them. The sequences come from PBMCs, collected 15 days after the yellow fever booster vaccination. This receptor was taken from a man aged 30 to 45 who received the YFV17D yellow fever vaccine. This chain uses TRBV6-1 with TRBJ2-1; D is possibly TRBD1 or TRBD2 (6 bases each). CDR3 sequence: CASSPEGGGWIGHSFF. The CDR3 DNA sequence: TGTGCCAGCAGCCCCGAGGGGGGCGGGTGGATTGGCCACTCGTTCTTC.